This TCR beta chain was found in a study of CD8 T cells in ankylosing spondylitis. Each TCR beta library was made by quantitative 5'-RACE that incorporated molecular barcodes. TCRdb reprocessed the 5' RACE reads with MiXCR, giving one entry per CDR3 protein. The sample holds around 450,000 distinct CDR3 sequences, approximately 26% seen once. Turning to this clonotype: Its antigen is unknown. The junction departs from germline at one end; a sequencing error may be responsible.

The study, taken as a whole, reports: CD8+ disease-linked clones were present at relatively low frequencies in blood. Made up of fewer than 10 highly homologous variants, a TCR beta motif appeared characteristic of ankylosing spondylitis blood. Past studies reported some motif variants in reactive arthritis synovial fluid and blood.

The CDR3 sequence is 14 residues long. Per the germline V gene, CDR1 is DFQATT and CDR2 is SNEGSKA (reference sequence). The clonotype comes from a male donor with ankylosing spondylitis. The chain combines TRBV20-1 with TRBJ2-3, with 7 bases lining up with TRBD1. The sample comprised blood, either unsorted or a sorted T cell fraction (not recorded which). The CDR3, as DNA: TGCAGTGCGAGAGGAGACAGGGCCGCAGATACGCAGTATTTT. Translation gives CSARGDRAADTQYF.